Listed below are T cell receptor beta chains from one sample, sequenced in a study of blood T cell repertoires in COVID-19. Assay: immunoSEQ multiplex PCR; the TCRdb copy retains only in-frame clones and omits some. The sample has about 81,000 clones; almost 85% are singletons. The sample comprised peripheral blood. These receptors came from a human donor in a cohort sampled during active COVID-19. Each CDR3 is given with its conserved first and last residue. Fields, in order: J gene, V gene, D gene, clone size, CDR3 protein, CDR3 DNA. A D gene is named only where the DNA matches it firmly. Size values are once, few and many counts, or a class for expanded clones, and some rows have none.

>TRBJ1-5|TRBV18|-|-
CASSPTDTGGDQPQHF
TGTGCCAGCTCACCCACGGACACCGGGGGTGACCAGCCCCAGCATTTT
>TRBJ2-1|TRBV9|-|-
CASSADRFYNEQFF
TGTGCCAGCAGCGCAGATCGTTTTTACAATGAGCAGTTCTTC
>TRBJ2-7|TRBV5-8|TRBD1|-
CASSTRDRGFYEQYF
TGTGCCAGCAGCACCCGGGACAGGGGATTTTACGAGCAGTACTTC
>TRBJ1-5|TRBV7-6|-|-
CASSPSIGGNQPQHF
TGTGCCAGCAGCCCATCCATAGGAGGCAATCAGCCCCAGCATTTT
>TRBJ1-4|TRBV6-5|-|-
CASRPGGLNEKLFF
TGTGCCAGCAGGCCCGGGGGGCTTAATGAAAAACTGTTTTTT
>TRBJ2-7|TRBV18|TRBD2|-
CASSTGAGGYEQYF
TGTGCCAGCTCCACGGGCGCGGGGGGTTACGAGCAGTACTTC
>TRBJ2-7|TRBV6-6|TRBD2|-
CASSPPPEGTSCYEQYF
TGTGCCAGCAGTCCCCCCCCGGAAGGGACTAGCTGTTACGAGCAGTACTTC
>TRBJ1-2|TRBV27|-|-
CASSLGGSGHNNYGYTF
TGTGCCAGCAGTTTAGGGGGTTCGGGACATAATAACTATGGCTACACCTTC
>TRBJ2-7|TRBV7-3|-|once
CASSVQGGLYEQYF
TGTGCCAGCAGCGTCCAGGGGGGACTCTACGAGCAGTACTTC
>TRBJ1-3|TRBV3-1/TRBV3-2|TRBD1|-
CASSWGQAGNTIYF
TGTGCCAGCAGCTGGGGACAGGCTGGAAACACCATATATTTT
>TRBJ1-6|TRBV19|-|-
CASSDSFSYNSPLHF
TGTGCCAGTAGTGACAGCTTCTCCTATAATTCACCCCTCCACTTT
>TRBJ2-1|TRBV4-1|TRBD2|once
CASSRKNGTSGGNINEQFF
TGCGCCAGCAGCCGGAAAAACGGGACTAGCGGGGGGAACATTAATGAGCAGTTCTTC
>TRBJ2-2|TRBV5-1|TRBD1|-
CASSLNTGGTGELFF
TGCGCCAGCAGCTTGAACACAGGGGGGACCGGGGAGCTGTTTTTT